One sample yielded the 4 T cell receptor beta chains listed below, sequenced in a study of blood T cell repertoires in COVID-19. Here immunoSEQ multiplex PCR was the method, and the copy in TCRdb shows in-frame clones only, minus some. The table shows about 350,000 clones, with roughly nine tenths occurring only once. Sequenced input: peripheral blood. Source of these receptors: a woman aged 55 to 70 with COVID-19, enrolled during active disease.

The CDR3 region is CASSLGTGFTYEQYF. CDR3 nucleotides: TGTGCCAGCAGCTTGGGGACAGGGTTCACCTACGAGCAGTACTTC. The chain combines TRBV5-4 with TRBJ2-7; 8 positions agree with TRBD1. Germline V lookup: CDR1 SGHNT, CDR2 YYREEE (reference sequence). The CDR3 runs to 15 residues. V dropped 0 bases and J dropped 2; count of bases not matched to a gene: 4.

The chain couples TRBV5-5 to TRBJ1-5; 8 bases are a match to TRBD1. The V gene's germline CDR1 is SGHKS and CDR2 YYEKEE (reference sequence). Trimming removed 3 bases from V and 7 bases from J; junction bases left unmatched: 6. The CDR3 covers 14 residues. The CDR3 spells CASSWTGRQQPQHF. The CDR3 coding sequence is TGTGCCAGCAGCTGGACAGGGCGACAGCAGCCCCAGCATTTT.

This clone occurred once. Other DNA sequences within the sample encode an identical CDR3. The chain is built from TRBV7-9 and TRBJ1-2, with D perhaps TRBD1 (6 bases). Between the trimmed V and J ends, which lost 4 bases and 4 bases, there was a span of 10 bases. CDR1 SEHNR and CDR2 FQNEAQ come from the germline V gene (reference sequence). This CDR3 region has 13 residues. The CDR3 loop is CASSWGQGYGYTF. As DNA, the CDR3 is TGTGCCAGCAGCTGGGGACAAGGCTATGGCTACACCTTC. Supplemented by reference TRBV7-9 and TRBJ1-2, the full variable domain reads DTGVSQNPRHKITKRGQNVTFRCDPISEHNRLYWYRQTLGQGPEFLTYFQNEAQLEKSRLLSDRFSAERPKGSFSTLEIQRTEQGDSAMYLCASSWGQGYGYTFGSGTRLTVV.

The chain recombines TRBV19 with TRBJ1-2; D possibly corresponds to TRBD1 (6 bases). Germline CDR1 is LNHDA and CDR2 is SQIVND (reference sequence). CDR3 size: 14 residues. The V end was cut by 5 bases, the J end by 4 bases, with 14 bases between. The CDR3: CASSSTDRPYGYTF. CDR3 coding DNA: TGTGCCAGTAGTTCGACGGACAGACCCTATGGCTACACCTTC. Based on the CDR3 plus reference TRBV19 and TRBJ1-2, the full variable domain is DGGITQSPKYLFRKEGQNVTLSCEQNLNHDAMYWYRQDPGQGLRLIYYSQIVNDFQKGDIAEGYSVSREKKESFPLTVTSAQKNPTAFYLCASSSTDRPYGYTFGSGTRLTVV.